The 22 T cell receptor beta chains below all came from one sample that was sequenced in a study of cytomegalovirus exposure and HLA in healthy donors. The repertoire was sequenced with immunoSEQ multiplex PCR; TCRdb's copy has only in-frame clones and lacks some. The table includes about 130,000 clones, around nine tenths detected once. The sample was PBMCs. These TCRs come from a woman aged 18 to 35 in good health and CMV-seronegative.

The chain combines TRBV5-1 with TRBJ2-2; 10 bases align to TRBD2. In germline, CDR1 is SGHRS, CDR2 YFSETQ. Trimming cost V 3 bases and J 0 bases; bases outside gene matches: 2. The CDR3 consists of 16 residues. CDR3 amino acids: CASSWLAGANTGELFF. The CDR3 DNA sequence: TGCGCCAGCAGCTGGCTAGCGGGGGCGAACACCGGGGAGCTGTTTTTT.

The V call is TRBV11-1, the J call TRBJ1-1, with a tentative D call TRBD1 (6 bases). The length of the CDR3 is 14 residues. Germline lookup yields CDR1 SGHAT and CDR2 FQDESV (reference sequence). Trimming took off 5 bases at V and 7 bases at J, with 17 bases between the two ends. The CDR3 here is CASSPDTGTDEAFF. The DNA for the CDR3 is TGTGCCAGCAGCCCTGATACAGGGACCGATGAAGCTTTCTTT.

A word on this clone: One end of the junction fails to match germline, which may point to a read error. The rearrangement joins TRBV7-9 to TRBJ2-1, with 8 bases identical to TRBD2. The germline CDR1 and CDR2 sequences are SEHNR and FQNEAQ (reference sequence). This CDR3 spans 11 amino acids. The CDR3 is CATRVREGRIF. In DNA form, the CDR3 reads TGTGCCACCCGCGTCCGGGAGGGCCGAATCTTC.

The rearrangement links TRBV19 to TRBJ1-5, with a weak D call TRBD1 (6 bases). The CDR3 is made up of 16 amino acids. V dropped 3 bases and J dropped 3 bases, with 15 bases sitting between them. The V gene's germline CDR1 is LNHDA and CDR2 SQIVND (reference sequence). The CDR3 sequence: CASSILLRGSNQPQHF. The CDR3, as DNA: TGTGCCAGTAGTATTCTACTCAGGGGTTCCAATCAGCCCCAGCATTTT.

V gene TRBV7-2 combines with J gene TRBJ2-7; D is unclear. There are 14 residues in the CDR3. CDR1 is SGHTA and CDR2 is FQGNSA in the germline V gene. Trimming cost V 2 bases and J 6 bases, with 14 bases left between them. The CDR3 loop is CASSLSIDFLEQYF. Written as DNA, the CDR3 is TGTGCCAGCAGCTTAAGTATAGATTTCCTCGAGCAGTACTTC.

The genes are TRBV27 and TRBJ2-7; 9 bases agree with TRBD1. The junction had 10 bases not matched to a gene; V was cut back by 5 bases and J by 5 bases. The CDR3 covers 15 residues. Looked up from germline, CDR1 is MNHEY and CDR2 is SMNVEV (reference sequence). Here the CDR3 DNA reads TGTGCCAGCAGTCACCAGACAGGGGGGTCTGACGAGCAGTACTTC. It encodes CASSHQTGGSDEQYF.

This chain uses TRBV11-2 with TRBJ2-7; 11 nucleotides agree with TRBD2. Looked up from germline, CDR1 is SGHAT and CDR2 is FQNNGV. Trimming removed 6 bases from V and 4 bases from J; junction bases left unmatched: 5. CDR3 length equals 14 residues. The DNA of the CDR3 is TGTGCCAGCAGGACCCCTAGCGGGAGGTACGAGCAGTACTTC. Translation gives CASRTPSGRYEQYF.

DNA for the CDR3: TGTGCCAGTAGTATGCAGTTGGAGGGGACCTACGAGCAGTACTTC. The encoded protein is CASSMQLEGTYEQYF. This chain joins TRBV19 and TRBJ2-7; D might be TRBD2 (6 bases). The CDR3 contains 15 residues. Germline CDR1 and CDR2: LNHDA and SQIVND (reference sequence). Trimming took 3 bases from V and 2 from J, leaving 14 bases between them.

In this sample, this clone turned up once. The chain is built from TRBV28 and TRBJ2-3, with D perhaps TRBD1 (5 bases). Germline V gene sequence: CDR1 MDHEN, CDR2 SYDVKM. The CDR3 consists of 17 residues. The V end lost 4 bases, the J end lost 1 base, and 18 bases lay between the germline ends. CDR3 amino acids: CASSSSRPQGGTDTQYF. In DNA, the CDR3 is TGTGCCAGCAGTTCCTCCCGGCCCCAAGGGGGCACAGATACGCAGTATTTT.

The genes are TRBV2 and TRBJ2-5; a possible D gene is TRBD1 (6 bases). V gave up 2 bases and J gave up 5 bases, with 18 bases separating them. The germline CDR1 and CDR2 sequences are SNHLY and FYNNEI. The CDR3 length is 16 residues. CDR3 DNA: TGTGCCAGCAGTGAACCTCTGGGGGCCATAGGTGAGACCCAGTACTTC. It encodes CASSEPLGAIGETQYF. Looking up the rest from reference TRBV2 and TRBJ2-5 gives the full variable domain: EPEVTQTPSHQVTQMGQEVILRCVPISNHLYFYWYRQILGQKVEFLVSFYNNEISEKSEIFDDQFSVERPDGSNFTLKIRSTKLEDSAMYFCASSEPLGAIGETQYFGPGTRLLVL.

The CDR3 loop reads CASSSRPKGQARNYGYTF. Written as DNA, the CDR3 is TGTGCCAGCAGCTCCCGCCCCAAGGGACAGGCCAGGAACTATGGCTACACCTTC. This chain connects TRBV11-3 to TRBJ1-2, with 8 positions matching TRBD1. In germline, CDR1 is SGHNT, CDR2 YENEEA. The CDR3 is made up of 18 amino acids. Trimming took 4 bases from V and 2 from J; bases not matched to a gene: 15.

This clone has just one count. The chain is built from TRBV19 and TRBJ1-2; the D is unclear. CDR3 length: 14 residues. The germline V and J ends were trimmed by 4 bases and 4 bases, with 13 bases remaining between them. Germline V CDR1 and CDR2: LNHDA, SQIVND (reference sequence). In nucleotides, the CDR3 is TGTGCCAGTAGTACGCAGTTCAGAGGCTATGGCTACACCTTC. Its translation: CASSTQFRGYGYTF.

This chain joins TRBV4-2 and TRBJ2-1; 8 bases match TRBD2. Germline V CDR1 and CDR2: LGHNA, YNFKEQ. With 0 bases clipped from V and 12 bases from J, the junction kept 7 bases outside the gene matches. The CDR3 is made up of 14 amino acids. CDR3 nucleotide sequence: TGTGCCAGCAGCCAAGATTGGGGGGCGGGAGGGCAGTTCTTC. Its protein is CASSQDWGAGGQFF.

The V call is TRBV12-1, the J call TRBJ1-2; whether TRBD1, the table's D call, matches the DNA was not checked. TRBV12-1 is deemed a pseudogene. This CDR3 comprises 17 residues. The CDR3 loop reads CASSFAQGPAAIYGYTF. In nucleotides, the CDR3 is TGTGCCAGCAGCTTTGCACAGGGGCCGGCGGCCATATATGGCTACACCTTC.

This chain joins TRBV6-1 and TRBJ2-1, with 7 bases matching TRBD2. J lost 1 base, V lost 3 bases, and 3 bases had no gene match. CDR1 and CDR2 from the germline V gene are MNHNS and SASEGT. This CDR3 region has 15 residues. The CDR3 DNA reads TGTGCCAGCAGTGACCTAGCGGTTTCCTACAATGAGCAGTTCTTC. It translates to CASSDLAVSYNEQFF.

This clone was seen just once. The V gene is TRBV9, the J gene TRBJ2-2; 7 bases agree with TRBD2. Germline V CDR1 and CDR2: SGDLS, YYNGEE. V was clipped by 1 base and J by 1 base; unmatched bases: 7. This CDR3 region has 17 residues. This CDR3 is CASSVPKSGVNTGELFF. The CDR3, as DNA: TGTGCCAGCAGCGTACCCAAGAGCGGGGTGAACACCGGGGAGCTGTTTTTT.

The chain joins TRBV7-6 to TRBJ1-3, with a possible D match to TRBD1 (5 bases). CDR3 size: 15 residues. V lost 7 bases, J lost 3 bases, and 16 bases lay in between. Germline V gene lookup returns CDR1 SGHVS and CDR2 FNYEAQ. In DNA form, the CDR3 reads TGTGCCAGCACTATAAGGCCGGGACTTGGAAACACCATATATTTT. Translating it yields CASTIRPGLGNTIYF.

The chain's CDR3 is CASSSQGQQETQYF. CDR3 coding DNA: TGTGCCAGCAGTTCACAGGGTCAACAAGAGACCCAGTACTTC. The chain combines TRBV6-6 with TRBJ2-5, with a tentative D call TRBD1 (6 bases). The CDR3 loop spans 14 amino acids. The ends were cut back, 4 bases at V and 2 bases at J, with 11 bases in the middle. Germline CDR1 reads MNHNY; CDR2 reads SVGAGI (reference sequence).

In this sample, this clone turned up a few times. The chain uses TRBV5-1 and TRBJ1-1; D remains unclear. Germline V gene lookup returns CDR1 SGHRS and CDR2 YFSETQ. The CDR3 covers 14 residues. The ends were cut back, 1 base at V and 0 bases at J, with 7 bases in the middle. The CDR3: CASSLSQVNTEAFF. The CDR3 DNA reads TGCGCCAGCAGCTTGAGTCAGGTGAACACTGAAGCTTTCTTT.

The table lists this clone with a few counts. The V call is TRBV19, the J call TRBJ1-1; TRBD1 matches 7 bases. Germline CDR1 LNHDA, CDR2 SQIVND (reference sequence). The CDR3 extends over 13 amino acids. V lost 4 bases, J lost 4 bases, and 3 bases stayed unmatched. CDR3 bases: TGTGCCAGTAGTAGACAGGGTGGCACTGAAGCTTTCTTT. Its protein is CASSRQGGTEAFF.

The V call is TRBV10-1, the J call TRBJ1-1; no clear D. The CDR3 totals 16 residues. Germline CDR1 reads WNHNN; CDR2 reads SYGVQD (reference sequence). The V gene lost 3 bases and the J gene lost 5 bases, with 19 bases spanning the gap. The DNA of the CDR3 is TGCGCCAGCAGTGATGTCCGACCGAGCCGGAGGACTGAAGCTTTCTTT. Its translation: CASSDVRPSRRTEAFF.

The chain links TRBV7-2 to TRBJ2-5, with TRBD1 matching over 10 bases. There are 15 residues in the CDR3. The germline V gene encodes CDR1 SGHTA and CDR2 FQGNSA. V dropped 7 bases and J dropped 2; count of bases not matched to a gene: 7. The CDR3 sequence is CASTLRGQGQETQYF. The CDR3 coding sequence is TGTGCCAGCACCTTGAGGGGACAGGGGCAAGAGACCCAGTACTTC.